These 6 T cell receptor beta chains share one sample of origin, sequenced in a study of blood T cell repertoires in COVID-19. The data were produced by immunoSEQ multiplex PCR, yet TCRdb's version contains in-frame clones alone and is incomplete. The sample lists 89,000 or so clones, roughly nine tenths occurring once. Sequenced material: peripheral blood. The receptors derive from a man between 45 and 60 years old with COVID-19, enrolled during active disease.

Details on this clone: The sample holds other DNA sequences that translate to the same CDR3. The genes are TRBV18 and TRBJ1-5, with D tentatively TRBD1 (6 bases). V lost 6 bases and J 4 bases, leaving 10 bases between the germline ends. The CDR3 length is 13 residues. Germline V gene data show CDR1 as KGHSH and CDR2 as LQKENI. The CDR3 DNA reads TGTGCCAGCTCCCGGGACACAAATCAGCCCCAGCATTTT. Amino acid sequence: CASSRDTNQPQHF.

CDR3 nucleotides: TGTGCCAGCAGCTTAGCGCCCAGCGGGGCGACGAACACCGGGGAGCTGTTTTTT. The encoded protein is CASSLAPSGATNTGELFF. The gene calls are TRBV7-2 and TRBJ2-2, with 7 bases that match TRBD2. The V segment lost 0 bases and the J segment 0 bases; nucleotides outside the gene matches: 7. The CDR3 is made up of 18 amino acids. Germline values: CDR1 SGHTA, CDR2 FQGNSA. Supplemented by reference TRBV7-2 and TRBJ2-2, the full variable domain reads GAGVSQSPSNKVTEKGKDVELRCDPISGHTALYWYRQSLGQGLEFLIYFQGNSAPDKSGLPSDRFSAERTGGSVSTLTIQRTQQEDSAVYLCASSLAPSGATNTGELFFGEGSRLTVL.

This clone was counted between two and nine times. CDR3 residues: CASSLGGSYEQYF. The CDR3 nucleotides read TGTGCCAGCAGCTTGGGCGGGTCCTACGAGCAGTACTTC. The chain combines TRBV13 with TRBJ2-7; D perhaps matches TRBD2 (5 bases). The germline V gene encodes CDR1 PRHDT and CDR2 FYEKMQ (reference sequence). V lost 3 bases, J lost 1 base, and 7 bases lay in between. The CDR3 is made up of 13 amino acids. Full variable domain (rest looked up from reference TRBV13 and TRBJ2-7): AAGVIQSPRHLIKEKRETATLKCYPIPRHDTVYWYQQGPGQDPQFLISFYEKMQSDKGSIPDRFSAQQFSDYHSELNMSSLELGDSALYFCASSLGGSYEQYFGPGTRLTVT.

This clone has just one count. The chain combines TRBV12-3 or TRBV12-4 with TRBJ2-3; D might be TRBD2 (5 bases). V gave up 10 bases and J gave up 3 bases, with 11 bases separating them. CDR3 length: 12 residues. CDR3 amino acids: CATVGVTDTQYF. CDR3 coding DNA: TGTGCCACGGTCGGGGTAACAGATACGCAGTATTTT.

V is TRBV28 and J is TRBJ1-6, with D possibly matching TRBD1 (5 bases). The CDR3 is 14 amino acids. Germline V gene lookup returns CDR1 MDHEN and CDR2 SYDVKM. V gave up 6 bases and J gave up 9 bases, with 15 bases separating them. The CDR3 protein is CASRNLGGISPLHF. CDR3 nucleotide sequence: TGTGCCAGCAGAAATCTTGGGGGGATTTCACCCCTCCACTTT.

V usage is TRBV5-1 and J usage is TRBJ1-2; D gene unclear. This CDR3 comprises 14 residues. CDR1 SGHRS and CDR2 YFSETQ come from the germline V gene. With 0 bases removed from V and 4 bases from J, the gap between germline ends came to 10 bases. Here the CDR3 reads CASSLVAGGYGYTF. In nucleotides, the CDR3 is TGCGCCAGCAGCTTGGTGGCCGGAGGCTATGGCTACACCTTC.